This T cell receptor (beta chain) was recorded in a study of blood T cell repertoires in COVID-19. Produced via immunoSEQ multiplex PCR; TCRdb's table is partial and in-frame only. The sample has 40,000 to 55,000 clones, roughly 84% seen once. This TCR was sampled from a man aged 50 to 60 with active COVID-19. Material: peripheral blood.

The CDR3 DNA follows: TGTGCCATCAGTGATGGGGACAGGGGTGCCTACAATGAGCAGTTCTTC. It codes for CAISDGDRGAYNEQFF. The chain recombines TRBV10-3 with TRBJ2-1; 10 bases line up with TRBD1. V shed 3 bases and J 2 bases; nucleotides not matched to a gene: 4. Germline lookup yields CDR1 ENHRY and CDR2 SYGVKD. The CDR3 is made up of 16 amino acids.